Below, one T cell receptor beta chain is given with its context. Germline CDR1 and CDR2: MNHNS and SASEGT. The CDR3 is 15 residues long. V lost 6 bases and J 0 bases, leaving 12 bases between the germline ends. Replicate PCRs run on sorted subsets employed around 200 ng DNA, approximately 30,000 T cell genomes. The table came from immunoSEQ multiplex PCR; TCRdb's copy has only in-frame clones and leaves some out. The sample shows some 1,600,000 clones, about 98% of them seen only once. The data were taken from a study of shared clonotypes between healthy human individuals. Source material: naive CD4+ T cells sorted from blood. Subset meaning: CD45RA+ positively selected. The receptor comes from a man aged 25 to 40 in good health. The chain has TRBV6-1 and TRBJ1-5, with D unresolved. CDR3 coding DNA: TGTGCCAGCAGCGGCGAGCGGGATAGCAATCAGCCCCAGCATTTT. Protein product: CASSGERDSNQPQHF.